The 15 T cell receptor beta chains in this list originate from one sample, sequenced in a study of Graves' ophthalmopathy and Graves' hyperthyroidism. Amplified material comprised TCR beta CDR3 regions derived from RNA transcripts. RT-PCR was first run with HTBI primers, then multiplex PCR in a second round. Each CDR3 protein is one row after TCRdb ran MiXCR on the multiplex PCR reads. The data hold some 750,000 distinct CDR3 sequences, with roughly 40% observed a single time. Specimen: peripheral blood. Source of these receptors: an adult man with Graves' ophthalmopathy.

The V and J genes are TRBV24-1 and TRBJ1-5; D not certain. The V end lost 2 bases, the J end lost 11 bases, and 18 bases lay between the germline ends. From germline, CDR1 is KGHDR and CDR2 SFDVKD. The length of the CDR3 is 15 residues. This CDR3 reads CATSDSFGGMETQHF. The CDR3 nucleotides are TGTGCCACCAGTGATTCGTTTGGAGGGATGGAGACCCAGCATTTT.

This clonotype was seen ten or more times. V usage is TRBV5-6 and J usage is TRBJ1-6, with 7 positions matching TRBD1. Trimming cost V 2 bases and J 7 bases; bases outside gene matches: 9. The CDR3 sequence is 16 residues long. Germline assignment: CDR1 SGHDT and CDR2 YYEEEE. The CDR3 coding sequence is TGTGCCAGCAGCTTACGGGACAGCGCTAGCAATTCACCCCTCCACTTT. Amino acid sequence: CASSLRDSASNSPLHF.

V usage is TRBV7-9 and J usage is TRBJ1-2; weak D call: TRBD1 (6 bases). The CDR3 has 15 amino acids. CDR1 is SEHNR and CDR2 is FQNEAQ in the germline V gene (reference sequence). V dropped 5 bases and J dropped 5 bases, with 18 bases sitting between them. The CDR3 sequence: CASSPRGGDGYGYTF. The CDR3 bases are TGTGCCAGCAGCCCCCGAGGGGGAGACGGATATGGCTACACCTTC.

To note about this clonotype: A much larger clone lies a single base off, so this may be a read error. V usage is TRBV7-9 and J usage is TRBJ1-1; D is uncertain. Germline CDR1 and CDR2: SEHNR and FQNEAQ (reference sequence). This CDR3 is built from 13 residues. The CDR3: CASSLEQRTKAFF. In DNA form, the CDR3 reads TGTGCCAGCAGCTTAGAACAGCGCACTAAAGCTTTCTTT.

The chain recombines TRBV6-5 with TRBJ1-1; possible D gene TRBD1, 5 bases. Germline V lookup: CDR1 MNHEY, CDR2 SVGAGI. This CDR3 has 15 amino acids. With 5 bases removed from V and 1 base from J, the gap between germline ends came to 14 bases. DNA of the CDR3: TGTGCCAGCAGTGCCGACAGAGTGACGAACACTGAAGCTTTCTTT. It is translated as CASSADRVTNTEAFF.

Only a few counts were recorded for this clonotype. This chain links TRBV19 with TRBJ2-7, with D tentatively TRBD1 or TRBD2 (5 bases each). Trimming shortened V by 4 bases and J by 1 base, and 14 bases separated the two germline ends. This CDR3 is built from 15 residues. The germline gives CDR1 LNHDA, CDR2 SQIVND (reference sequence). The CDR3 loop reads CASSTTGTTSYEQYF. CDR3 nucleotide sequence: TGTGCCAGTAGTACAACCGGGACGACATCCTACGAGCAGTACTTC. Combining the CDR3 with reference TRBV19 and TRBJ2-7 gives the whole variable domain DGGITQSPKYLFRKEGQNVTLSCEQNLNHDAMYWYRQDPGQGLRLIYYSQIVNDFQKGDIAEGYSVSREKKESFPLTVTSAQKNPTAFYLCASSTTGTTSYEQYFGPGTRLTVT.

This clonotype was observed a few times. The chain employs TRBV10-1 and TRBJ1-1, with TRBD1 as a possible D gene (6 bases). The V end was cut by 0 bases, the J end by 2 bases, with 16 bases between. The CDR3 runs 17 residues. From germline, CDR1 is WNHNN and CDR2 SYGVQD (reference sequence). The CDR3 nucleotides read TGCGCCAGCAGTGAGTCTGTACAGGGTCCTTTTAACACTGAAGCTTTCTTT. Translating it yields CASSESVQGPFNTEAFF.

This clonotype was recorded a few times. The chain links TRBV25-1 to TRBJ1-3; D uncertain. Trimming removed 6 bases from V and 0 bases from J, with 15 bases in between. This CDR3 has 16 residues. Per germline, CDR1 MGHDK and CDR2 SYGVNS. The CDR3 protein is CASSLDGARSGNTIYF. The CDR3 DNA is TGTGCCAGCAGCCTCGACGGAGCTCGCTCTGGAAACACCATATATTTT. The whole variable domain, remainder taken from reference TRBV25-1 and TRBJ1-3, is EADIYQTPRYLVIGTGKKITLECSQTMGHDKMYWYQQDPGMELHLIHYSYGVNSTEKGDLSSESTVSRIRTEHFPLTLESARPSHTSQYLCASSLDGARSGNTIYFGEGSWLTVV.

The genes are TRBV20-1 and TRBJ1-4, with D possibly matching TRBD1 (6 bases). From germline, CDR1 is DFQATT and CDR2 SNEGSKA (reference sequence). This CDR3 contains 14 residues. Trimming shortened V by 0 bases and J by 5 bases, and 10 bases separated the two germline ends. The CDR3, as DNA: TGCAGTGCTAGAGATTCCACAGGGAATGAAAAACTGTTTTTT. It yields the protein CSARDSTGNEKLFF.

In its sample, this clonotype was seen a few times. This chain uses TRBV20-1 with TRBJ1-1; D uncertain. The germline V gene encodes CDR1 DFQATT and CDR2 SNEGSKA (reference sequence). V was shortened by 0 bases and J by 8 bases, with 13 bases between the two germline ends. CDR3 size: 13 residues. This CDR3 reads CSAREGGRAEAFF. Here the CDR3 DNA reads TGCAGTGCTAGAGAGGGCGGACGAGCAGAAGCTTTCTTT.

This sequence joins TRBV5-5 and TRBJ1-4; 7 bases map to TRBD1. Losses at the gene ends were 3 bases for V and 6 bases for J; bases not matched to a gene: 8. Looked up from germline, CDR1 is SGHKS and CDR2 is YYEKEE (reference sequence). This CDR3 contains 15 residues. The CDR3 DNA reads TGTGCCAGCAGCTCCCCCGGGACAGCCGATGAAAAACTGTTTTTT. Protein product: CASSSPGTADEKLFF.

The rearrangement joins TRBV6-1 to TRBJ2-7, with 9 bases that match TRBD2. Germline V gene lookup returns CDR1 MNHNS and CDR2 SASEGT. J lost 7 bases, V lost 9 bases, and 10 bases had no gene match. The CDR3 consists of 13 residues. The CDR3 DNA reads as TGTGCCAGTCGGAGTAGCGGGAGTCAGGAGCAGTACTTC. It is translated as CASRSSGSQEQYF.

This clonotype was found a few times. This sequence joins TRBV9 and TRBJ1-6, with 10 positions matching TRBD1. The CDR3 has 15 residues. Germline CDR1 SGDLS, CDR2 YYNGEE. The junction had 6 bases not matched to a gene; V was cut back by 4 bases and J by 8 bases. CDR3 region: CASSQSDRGHSPLHF. The CDR3 DNA sequence: TGTGCCAGCAGCCAGAGTGACAGGGGGCATTCACCCCTCCACTTT.

This clonotype was seen only a few times. This chain uses TRBV7-9 with TRBJ2-2, with unresolved D. The CDR3 extends over 16 amino acids. The germline CDR1 and CDR2 sequences are SEHNR and FQNEAQ (reference sequence). V lost 5 bases to trimming and J lost 1 base, with 14 bases between them. CDR3: CASSQGDPRNTGELFF. In DNA form, the CDR3 reads TGTGCCAGCAGCCAAGGAGACCCCCGGAACACCGGGGAGCTGTTTTTT.

This clonotype was seen a handful of times. The chain is built from TRBV2 and TRBJ1-4; TRBD1 matches at 7 bases. The junction had 8 bases not matched to a gene; V was cut back by 6 bases and J by 4 bases. Germline-derived CDR1 and CDR2 are SNHLY and FYNNEI. CDR3 size: 15 residues. The CDR3 spells CASSPGTVNNEKLFF. In DNA form, the CDR3 reads TGTGCCAGCAGCCCAGGGACAGTAAATAATGAAAAACTGTTTTTT.